The clone carrying this T cell receptor (beta chain) has just one count. This sample was taken from a study of cytomegalovirus exposure and HLA in healthy donors. V was pared by 7 bases and J by 8 bases, with 13 bases of the junction left unmatched. The CDR3 is 14 residues long. The germline gives CDR1 SQVTM, CDR2 ANQGSEA. The PCR employed 60 Vbeta primers together with 13 Jbeta primers. Profiled with immunoSEQ multiplex PCR; TCRdb holds only in-frame clones, not every one. Of fewer than 250,000 clones listed, roughly 80% were seen once; the top ten hold roughly 1.5%. The sequencing input was PBMCs. This rearrangement joins TRBV29-1 to TRBJ2-1, with 8 bases fitting TRBD1. The TCR comes from a woman aged 18-29 years in good health and CMV-seronegative. The CDR3 sequence is CSAGGEGFWDEQFF. CDR3 nucleotides: TGCAGCGCAGGGGGCGAGGGTTTTTGGGATGAGCAGTTCTTC.